This entry describes one T cell receptor beta chain. The antigen remains undetermined. The data were obtained in a study of cytomegalovirus exposure and HLA in healthy donors. The CDR3 runs 15 residues. Germline CDR1 MNHEY, CDR2 SVGAGI. V was clipped by 2 bases and J by 4 bases, with 11 bases between them. Overall study results and limits: It emerged from a later analysis that several of the most significant clusters appeared to be linked to common viral pathogens. Indistinguishable V segments, including TRBV6-2 and TRBV6-3, were excluded.

Researchers ran the PCR with 60 Vbeta and 13 Jbeta primers. The data were produced by immunoSEQ multiplex PCR, yet TCRdb's version contains in-frame clones alone and is incomplete. This sample carries about 210,000 clones, around 80% of them seen once, and the ten largest clones take about 3%. This TCR came from a man aged 25-45 years in good health and CMV-seronegative. The sample taken for sequencing was PBMCs. The chain carries TRBV6-5 and TRBJ2-2; D is perhaps TRBD2 (7 bases). Here the CDR3 reads CASSYGGASTGELFF. DNA of the CDR3: TGTGCCAGCAGTTACGGGGGGGCCTCCACCGGGGAGCTGTTTTTT.